The rows below give T cell receptor beta chains drawn from one sample of a study of OX40 agonist ivuxolimab in advanced cancers. Assay: immunoSEQ multiplex PCR; the TCRdb copy retains only in-frame clones and omits some. The data show tens of thousands of clones, with around 90% seen just once and approximately 2.5% held by the top ten. This sample comprised CD4+ or CD8+ T cells sorted from blood, obtained in a trial of the OX40 agonist ivuxolimab. The source is an adult with an advanced solid tumor such as melanoma, head and neck, liver or kidney cancer. Each CDR3 is given with its conserved first and last residue. D genes are given only for firm matches. Clone size is shown for a subset of rows, as once, few, many or a class of expanded clone.

CDR3 DNA,CDR3 protein,D gene,clone size,V gene,J gene
TGTGCCAGCAGCCGGCCCGTAGGGGGCCCTGAAAAACTGTTTTTT,CASSRPVGGPEKLFF,TRBD1,once,TRBV7-9,TRBJ1-4
TGTGCCAGTAGTATCTCCGCGACAGGGGGGAACTATGGCTACACCTTC,CASSISATGGNYGYTF,TRBD1,.,TRBV19,TRBJ1-2
TGTGCCAGCAGCGCCCGGCCAGGGAACGAGCAGTACTTC,CASSARPGNEQYF,.,.,TRBV11-2,TRBJ2-7
TGTGCCAGCAGACCGGGACAGTCCTACGAGCAGTACTTC,CASRPGQSYEQYF,TRBD1,.,TRBV28,TRBJ2-7
TGTGCCAGCAGCCGGGACAGGGGGCAGGGGGGTTCACCCCTCCACTTT,CASSRDRGQGGSPLHF,TRBD1,.,TRBV7-6,TRBJ1-6
TGTGCCAGCAGCTTAACGTCGGCACCAACCACCGGGGAGCTGTTTTTT,CASSLTSAPTTGELFF,.,.,TRBV7-3,TRBJ2-2
TGTGCCAGCAGTTTATATACAGCGGGAGCGAGCGGGGAGCTGTTTTTT,CASSLYTAGASGELFF,TRBD2,.,TRBV28,TRBJ2-2
TGCGCCAGCAGCCAAGATGGGGGGATCGGCAATCAGCCCCAGCATTTT,CASSQDGGIGNQPQHF,.,once,TRBV4-1,TRBJ1-5
TGCAGCTACCTCACAGATACGCAGTATTTT,CSYLTDTQYF,.,few,TRBV29-1,TRBJ2-3
TGTGCCAGCAGCCAAGCCTCCGGACAGGGTAACGAGCAGTACTTC,CASSQASGQGNEQYF,TRBD1,.,TRBV4-2,TRBJ2-7
TGTGCCAGCAGTGACGGTTCGGGCCAGCCCCAGCATTTT,CASSDGSGQPQHF,.,.,TRBV6-1,TRBJ1-5
TGTGCCAGCAGTTTGGGGTGGGAGCCGGAAGAGACCCAGTACTTC,CASSLGWEPEETQYF,.,.,TRBV27,TRBJ2-5
TGTGCCAGCAGCTTAGGGGACAGGGCCAAAAACATTCAGTACTTC,CASSLGDRAKNIQYF,TRBD1,once,TRBV7-9,TRBJ2-4
TGTGCCAGCAGTACACCGCCCACAGATACGCAGTATTTT,CASSTPPTDTQYF,.,.,TRBV28,TRBJ2-3
TGTGCCAGCAGCAAAGATCCAGGGGTGTACTACGAGCAGTACTTC,CASSKDPGVYYEQYF,.,.,TRBV21-1,TRBJ2-7
TGTGCCAGCTCACCAACCAACATAGAGGGGGAGTACTTC,CASSPTNIEGEYF,.,.,TRBV18,TRBJ2-7
TGTGCCAGCAGCACCCGGACGGGGACCTACGAGCAGTACTTC,CASSTRTGTYEQYF,.,.,TRBV7-9,TRBJ2-7
TGTGCCAGCAGCAAAGCCACAATATACCAGGAGCGAGTAAGCTCCTACGAGCAGTACTTC,CASSKATIYQERVSSYEQYF,.,.,TRBV21-1,TRBJ2-7
TGTGCCAGCAGTCTAGTTCAAAGTGGGACTGAAGCTTTCTTT,CASSLVQSGTEAFF,.,.,TRBV28,TRBJ1-1
TGTGCCAGCAGCTTCTCCGTTTGGGGGGCGGCCTATGGCTACACCTTC,CASSFSVWGAAYGYTF,.,few,TRBV5-6,TRBJ1-2
TGCGCCAGCAGCAAGGAAACTAGCGGGATAACCAATGAGCAGTTCTTC,CASSKETSGITNEQFF,TRBD2,.,TRBV5-1,TRBJ2-1
TGTGCCTGGAGTCTCCAGGGGGCTGAAAAACTGTTTTTT,CAWSLQGAEKLFF,TRBD1,.,TRBV30,TRBJ1-4
TGCGCCAGCAGCCCCGCGGGCAGGGAGGCAGAGACCCAGTACTTC,CASSPAGREAETQYF,.,.,TRBV5-1,TRBJ2-5
TGTGCCAGCAGGTCCCTCTCTAGCACAGATACGCAGTATTTT,CASRSLSSTDTQYF,.,.,TRBV2,TRBJ2-3
TGTGCCAGCAGGATAAAGACCGGACAGGGTGGATCACCCCTCCACTTT,CASRIKTGQGGSPLHF,TRBD1,.,TRBV28,TRBJ1-6
TGTGCCAGCAGCTCACCTCCGGGACTAGCGGGAGGGACCTCCTACGAGCAGTACTTC,CASSSPPGLAGGTSYEQYF,TRBD2,.,TRBV5-4,TRBJ2-7
TGTGCCAGCAGCACATCCGGGACGACGAACGAGGGGCAGTACTTC,CASSTSGTTNEGQYF,.,.,TRBV5-4,TRBJ2-7